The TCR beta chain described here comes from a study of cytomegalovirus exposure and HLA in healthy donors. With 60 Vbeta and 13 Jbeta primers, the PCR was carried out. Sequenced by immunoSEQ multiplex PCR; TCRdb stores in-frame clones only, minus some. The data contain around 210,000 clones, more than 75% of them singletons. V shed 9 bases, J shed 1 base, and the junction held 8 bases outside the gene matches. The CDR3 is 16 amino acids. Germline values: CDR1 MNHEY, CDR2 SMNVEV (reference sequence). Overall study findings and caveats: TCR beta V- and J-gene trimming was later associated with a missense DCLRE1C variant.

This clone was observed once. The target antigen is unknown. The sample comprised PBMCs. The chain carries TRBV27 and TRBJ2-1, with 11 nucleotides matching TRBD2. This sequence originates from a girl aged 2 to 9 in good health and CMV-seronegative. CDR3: CASIGLAGFSYNEQFF. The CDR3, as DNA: TGTGCCAGTATAGGACTAGCGGGTTTTTCCTACAATGAGCAGTTCTTC.